These 22 T cell receptor beta chains came from one sample sequenced in a study of blood T cell repertoires in COVID-19. Libraries were prepared by immunoSEQ multiplex PCR; TCRdb keeps only in-frame clonotypes and omits some of them. Among under 140,000 clones listed, about 72% were seen once. Sequenced: peripheral blood. These receptors were obtained from an older woman with acute or convalescent COVID-19.

The V call is TRBV28, the J call TRBJ1-2, with a possible D match to TRBD1 (5 bases). This CDR3 is 13 amino acids long. The germline CDR1 and CDR2 sequences are MDHEN and SYDVKM. Trimming removed 7 bases at V and 2 bases at J, with 11 bases between. The CDR3 protein is CASTWPGNYGYTF. CDR3 in DNA: TGTGCCAGCACCTGGCCAGGGAACTATGGCTACACCTTC.

The rearrangement joins TRBV24-1 to TRBJ2-1, with 9 bases fitting TRBD1. Per germline, CDR1 KGHDR and CDR2 SFDVKD. This CDR3 is 15 amino acids long. The V and J ends lost 7 bases and 6 bases, in that order; junction bases with no gene match: 9. The CDR3 bases are TGTGCCACCAGCTACGGGGGACAGGGCACCAATGAGCAGTTCTTC. Amino acid sequence: CATSYGGQGTNEQFF.

The chain joins TRBV20-1 to TRBJ1-6, with D perhaps matching TRBD1 (6 bases). Trimming removed 3 bases from V and 7 bases from J, with 22 bases in between. The length of the CDR3 is 17 residues. Germline V gene sequence: CDR1 DFQATT, CDR2 SNEGSKA (reference sequence). The CDR3, as DNA: TGCAGTGCTAGTAGGCAACCAGGGGTCGACCTCAATTCACCCCTCCACTTT. Protein sequence: CSASRQPGVDLNSPLHF.

CDR3 protein: CASSAGQGTVNTEAFF. CDR3 sequence (DNA): TGTGCCAGCTCAGCGGGACAGGGCACTGTGAACACTGAAGCTTTCTTT. V usage is TRBV18 and J usage is TRBJ1-1, with 9 bases lining up with TRBD1. The CDR3 has 16 residues. CDR1 KGHSH and CDR2 LQKENI come from the germline V gene. V shed 5 bases, J shed 0 bases, and the junction held 7 bases outside the gene matches.

This clone was detected once. The chain couples TRBV6-1 to TRBJ1-5, with TRBD1 as a possible D gene (5 bases). V was shortened by 2 bases and J by 2 bases, with 10 bases between the two germline ends. CDR1 is MNHNS and CDR2 is SASEGT in the germline V gene. The CDR3 extends over 15 amino acids. The CDR3 DNA reads TGTGCCAGCAGTGAACTAGGGGTTGGCAATCAGCCCCAGCATTTT. Protein: CASSELGVGNQPQHF.

The J gene is TRBJ1-2, the V gene TRBV18; D remains unclear. The germline V gene has CDR1 KGHSH and CDR2 LQKENI. The CDR3 has 13 amino acids. The V gene lost 6 bases and the J gene lost 4 bases, with 12 bases spanning the gap. The DNA of the CDR3 is TGTGCCAGCTCCCCAGACAAGGCCTATGGCTACACCTTC. This encodes CASSPDKAYGYTF.

V gene TRBV27 combines with J gene TRBJ1-6; perhaps TRBD1 as D (6 bases). Germline CDR1 and CDR2: MNHEY and SMNVEV (reference sequence). V gave up 3 bases and J gave up 7 bases, with 13 bases separating them. The CDR3 length is 15 residues. The CDR3: CASSFLSRGNSPLHF. The CDR3 nucleotides are TGTGCCAGCAGTTTTTTGTCCAGGGGAAATTCACCCCTCCACTTT.

The rearrangement uses TRBV3-1 (or the pseudogene TRBV3-2) and TRBJ1-1; no clear D. V lost 4 bases to trimming and J lost 4 bases, with 10 bases between them. This CDR3 contains 13 residues. Germline V gives CDR1 LGHDT, CDR2 YNNKEL (reference sequence). Here the CDR3 reads CASSLTAGTEAFF. The CDR3 nucleotides are TGTGCCAGCAGCCTAACAGCGGGCACTGAAGCTTTCTTT.

This sequence joins TRBV24-1 and TRBJ2-1; perhaps TRBD2 as D (5 bases). Per the germline V gene, CDR1 is KGHDR and CDR2 is SFDVKD. Trimming took 6 bases from V and 4 from J, leaving 9 bases between them. The CDR3 sequence is 13 residues long. The chain's CDR3 is CATSSAGYNEQFF. CDR3 coding DNA: TGTGCCACCAGTTCGGCGGGTTACAATGAGCAGTTCTTC.

V usage is TRBV4-3 and J usage is TRBJ2-5; a weak D match, TRBD1 (5 bases). The germline gives CDR1 LGHNA, CDR2 YSLEER. V lost 0 bases, J lost 4 bases, and 12 bases lay in between. This CDR3 is built from 15 residues. The CDR3 bases are TGCGCCAGCAGCCAAGATAGGGCCCAGGGAGAGACCCAGTACTTC. Amino acid sequence: CASSQDRAQGETQYF.

This clone was counted between two and nine times. The V and J genes are TRBV15 and TRBJ2-7, with 7 bases that match TRBD1. This CDR3 has 16 residues. V was pared by 0 bases and J by 2 bases, with 7 bases of the junction left unmatched. Germline CDR1 reads LNHNV; CDR2 reads YYDKDF (reference sequence). The CDR3 region has the DNA TGTGCCACCAGCAGAGAGGGACAGCTTGGGGCCTACGAGCAGTACTTC. Amino acids: CATSREGQLGAYEQYF.

This chain connects TRBV7-2 to TRBJ2-4; no clear D gene. Per germline, CDR1 SGHTA and CDR2 FQGNSA. Trimming took 2 bases from V and 1 from J, leaving 6 bases between them. This CDR3 spans 14 amino acids. CDR3 DNA: TGTGCCAGCAGCTTATCGGTGGCCAAAAACATTCAGTACTTC. Translation: CASSLSVAKNIQYF.

The chain carries TRBV24-1 and TRBJ2-5; possibly TRBD1 for D (6 bases). V was clipped by 4 bases and J by 2 bases, with 13 bases between them. The CDR3 is 15 amino acids. CDR1 and CDR2 from the germline V gene are KGHDR and SFDVKD. The CDR3 coding sequence is TGTGCCACCAGTGACCCTGGGGGCCTACAAGAGACCCAGTACTTC. It specifies CATSDPGGLQETQYF.

The chain links TRBV28 to TRBJ1-5; TRBD1 is a possible D gene (6 bases). Per the germline V gene, CDR1 is MDHEN and CDR2 is SYDVKM. The CDR3 spans 11 residues. V lost 5 bases and J 13 bases, leaving 12 bases between the germline ends. CDR3 region: CASSTRQVQHF. CDR3 in DNA: TGTGCCAGCAGTACAAGACAGGTACAGCATTTT.

V usage is TRBV28 and J usage is TRBJ2-7, with 8 bases lining up with TRBD1. This CDR3 region has 15 residues. CDR1 and CDR2 from the germline V gene are MDHEN and SYDVKM. The junction had 8 bases not matched to a gene; V was cut back by 5 bases and J by 2 bases. The CDR3: CASSQRQGPTYEQYF. CDR3 coding DNA: TGTGCCAGCAGTCAACGACAGGGGCCGACCTACGAGCAGTACTTC.

This clone was found a few times. This rearrangement joins TRBV7-2 to TRBJ1-3, with 8 bases aligning to TRBD1. The CDR3 is 16 amino acids. V dropped 6 bases and J dropped 0; count of bases not matched to a gene: 7. Germline-derived CDR1 and CDR2 are SGHTA and FQGNSA. CDR3 DNA sequence: TGTGCCAGCAGTTTGCTACAGGGGGGCTCTGGAAACACCATATATTTT. Translated, it gives CASSLLQGGSGNTIYF.

The chain joins TRBV19 to TRBJ1-5; TRBD1 matches 7 bases. The CDR3 is 17 residues long. Germline CDR1 and CDR2: LNHDA and SQIVND (reference sequence). Trimming at V came to 5 bases and at J to 6 bases, leaving 16 bases not matched to a gene. The CDR3 region has the DNA TGTGCCAGTAGTGGGACCCGGTCAGGGGGGTTCCCTCAGCCCCAGCATTTT. It yields the protein CASSGTRSGGFPQPQHF.

The genes are TRBV12-5 and TRBJ1-3, with TRBD1 matching over 7 bases. CDR1 and CDR2 from the germline V gene are LGHNT and FRNRAP. This CDR3 spans 17 amino acids. After removal of 5 bases from V and 2 bases from J, the junction contained 12 bases not matched to a gene. The CDR3 DNA reads TGTGCTAGTGGTCCCCCTTACCCGACAGGGCCTGGAAACACCATATATTTT. It specifies CASGPPYPTGPGNTIYF. The full variable domain, completed using reference TRBV12-5 and TRBJ1-3, is DARVTQTPRHKVTEMGQEVTMRCQPILGHNTVFWYRQTMMQGLELLAYFRNRAPLDDSGMPKDRFSAEMPDATLATLKIQPSEPRDSAVYFCASGPPYPTGPGNTIYFGEGSWLTVV.

The rearrangement uses TRBV19 and TRBJ1-1, with a weak D call TRBD1 (5 bases). V gave up 4 bases and J gave up 2 bases, with 11 bases separating them. The germline gives CDR1 LNHDA, CDR2 SQIVND (reference sequence). The CDR3 totals 14 residues. The CDR3 region has the DNA TGTGCCAGTAGTACCGTAGACAGAAACACTGAAGCTTTCTTT. Its protein is CASSTVDRNTEAFF.

This clone was observed a handful of times. The genes are TRBV28 and TRBJ1-1; D gene uncertain. V was clipped by 6 bases and J by 4 bases, with 15 bases between them. Germline CDR1 MDHEN, CDR2 SYDVKM. This CDR3 comprises 14 residues. The CDR3 nucleotides are TGTGCCAGCAGGTACGGGAGCGCGGGCACTGAAGCTTTCTTT. Translated: CASRYGSAGTEAFF.

The chain combines TRBV28 with TRBJ2-7; 7 bases fit TRBD2. Germline trimming cut 4 bases from V and 4 bases from J; bases unmatched to any gene: 10. This CDR3 has 15 residues. Germline-derived CDR1 and CDR2 are MDHEN and SYDVKM. CDR3 in amino acids: CASSWTWRGLYEQYF. CDR3 DNA: TGTGCCAGCAGTTGGACGTGGCGGGGACTATACGAGCAGTACTTC.

This chain uses TRBV18 with TRBJ2-7; D possibly corresponds to TRBD1 (6 bases). This CDR3 is 15 amino acids long. CDR1 is KGHSH and CDR2 is LQKENI in the germline V gene. Trimming shortened V by 3 bases and J by 1 base, and 13 bases separated the two germline ends. The CDR3 nucleotides read TGTGCCAGCTCACCGACAGGTCCGGGGTCCTACGAGCAGTACTTC. Translated: CASSPTGPGSYEQYF.